This T cell receptor beta chain was recorded in a study of shared clonotypes between healthy human individuals. Study overall: Donors had three CD4 naive, three CD4 memory, two CD8 naive and one CD8 memory plate apiece.

This clone was seen a few times. Germline CDR1 reads SGHRS; CDR2 reads YFSETQ. V lost 0 bases, J lost 9 bases, and 8 bases stayed unmatched. CDR3 length: 15 amino acids. Assay execution proceeded at the deep level. The table came from immunoSEQ multiplex PCR; TCRdb's copy has only in-frame clones and leaves some out. Here the sample spans approximately 1,000,000 clones, more than 75% being singletons. The sequence was obtained from a young man in good health. Some clones in this sample may be carry-over from other donors' samples. Sequencing was performed on memory CD4+ T cells from PBMCs. Described subset: CD45RA-negative fraction. The chain joins TRBV5-1 to TRBJ2-4; TRBD2 matches 8 bases. The CDR3 is CASSLESGSASIQYF. CDR3 sequence (DNA): TGCGCCAGCAGCTTGGAGAGCGGGAGTGCGAGCATTCAGTACTTC.